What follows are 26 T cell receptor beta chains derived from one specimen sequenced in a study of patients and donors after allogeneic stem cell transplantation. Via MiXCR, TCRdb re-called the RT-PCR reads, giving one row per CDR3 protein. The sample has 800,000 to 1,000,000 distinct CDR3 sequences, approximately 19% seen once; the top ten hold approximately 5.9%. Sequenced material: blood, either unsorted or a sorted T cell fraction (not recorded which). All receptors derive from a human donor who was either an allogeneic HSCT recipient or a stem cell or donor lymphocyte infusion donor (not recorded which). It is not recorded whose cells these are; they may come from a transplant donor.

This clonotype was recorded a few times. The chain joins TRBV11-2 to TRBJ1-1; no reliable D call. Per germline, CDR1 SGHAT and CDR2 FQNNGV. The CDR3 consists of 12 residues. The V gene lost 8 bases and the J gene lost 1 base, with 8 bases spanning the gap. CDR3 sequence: CASGRRNTEAFF. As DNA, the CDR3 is TGTGCCAGCGGACGGAGGAACACTGAAGCTTTCTTT.

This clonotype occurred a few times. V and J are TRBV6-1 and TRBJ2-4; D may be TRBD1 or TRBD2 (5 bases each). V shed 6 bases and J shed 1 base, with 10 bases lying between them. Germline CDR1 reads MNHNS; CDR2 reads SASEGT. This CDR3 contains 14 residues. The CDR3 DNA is TGTGCCAGCAGGGAGGACATCGCCAAAAACATTCAGTACTTC. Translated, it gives CASREDIAKNIQYF.

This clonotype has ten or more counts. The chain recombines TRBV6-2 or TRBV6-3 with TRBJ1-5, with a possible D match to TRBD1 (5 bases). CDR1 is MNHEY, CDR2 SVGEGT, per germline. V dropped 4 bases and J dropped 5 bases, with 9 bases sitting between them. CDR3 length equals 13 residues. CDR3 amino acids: CASSSGRDQPQHF. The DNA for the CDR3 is TGTGCCAGCAGTTCAGGGAGGGATCAGCCCCAGCATTTT.

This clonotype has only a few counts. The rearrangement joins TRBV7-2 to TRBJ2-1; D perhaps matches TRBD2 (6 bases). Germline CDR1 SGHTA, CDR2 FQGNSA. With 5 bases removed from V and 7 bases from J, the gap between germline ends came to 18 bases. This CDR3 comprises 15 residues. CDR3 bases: TGTGCCAGCAGCGCCTCCAGCGGGTATGGTAATGAGCAGTTCTTC. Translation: CASSASSGYGNEQFF.

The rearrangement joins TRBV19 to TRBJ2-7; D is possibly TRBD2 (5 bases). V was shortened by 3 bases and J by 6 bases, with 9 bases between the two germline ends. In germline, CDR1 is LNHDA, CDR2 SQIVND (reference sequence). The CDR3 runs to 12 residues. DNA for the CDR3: TGTGCCAGTAGTATGGCGGGCAGCGAGCAGTACTTC. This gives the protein CASSMAGSEQYF.

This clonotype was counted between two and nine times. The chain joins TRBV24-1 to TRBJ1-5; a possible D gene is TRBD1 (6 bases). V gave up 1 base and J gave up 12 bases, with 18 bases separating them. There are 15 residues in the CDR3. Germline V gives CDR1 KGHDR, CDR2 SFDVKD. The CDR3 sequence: CATSDFTPQGLVQHF. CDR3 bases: TGTGCCACCAGTGATTTTACGCCACAGGGTTTAGTCCAGCATTTT.

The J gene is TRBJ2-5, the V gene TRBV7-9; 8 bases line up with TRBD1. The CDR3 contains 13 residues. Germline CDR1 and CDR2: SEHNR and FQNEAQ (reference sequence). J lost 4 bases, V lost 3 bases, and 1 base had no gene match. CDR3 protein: CASSFQGAETQYF. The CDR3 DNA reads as TGTGCCAGCAGCTTTCAGGGGGCAGAGACCCAGTACTTC.

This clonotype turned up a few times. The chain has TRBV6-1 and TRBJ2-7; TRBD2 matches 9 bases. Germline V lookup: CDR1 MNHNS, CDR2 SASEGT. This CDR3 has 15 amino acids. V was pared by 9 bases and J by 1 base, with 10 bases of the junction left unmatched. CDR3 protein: CASLRAGGGSYEQYF. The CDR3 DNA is TGTGCCAGTCTAAGAGCGGGAGGTGGGTCCTACGAGCAGTACTTC.

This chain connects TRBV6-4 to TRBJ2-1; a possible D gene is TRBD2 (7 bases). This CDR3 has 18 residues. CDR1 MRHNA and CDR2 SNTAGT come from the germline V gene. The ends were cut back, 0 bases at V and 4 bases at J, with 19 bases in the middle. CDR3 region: CASSDSMGGALGYNEQFF. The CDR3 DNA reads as TGTGCCAGCAGTGACTCCATGGGGGGGGCGCTTGGTTACAATGAGCAGTTCTTC.

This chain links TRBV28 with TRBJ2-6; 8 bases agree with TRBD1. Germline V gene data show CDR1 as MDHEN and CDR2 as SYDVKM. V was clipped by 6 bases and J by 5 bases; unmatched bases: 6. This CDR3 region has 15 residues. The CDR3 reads CASRTDRGWANVLTF. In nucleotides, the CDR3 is TGTGCCAGCAGAACAGACAGGGGCTGGGCCAACGTCCTGACTTTC.

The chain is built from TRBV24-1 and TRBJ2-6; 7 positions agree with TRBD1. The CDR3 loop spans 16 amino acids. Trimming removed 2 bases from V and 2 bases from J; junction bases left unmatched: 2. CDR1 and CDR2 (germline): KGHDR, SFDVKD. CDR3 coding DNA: TGTGCCACCAGTGATTACCAGGGGGCTGGGGCCAACGTCCTGACTTTC. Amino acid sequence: CATSDYQGAGANVLTF.

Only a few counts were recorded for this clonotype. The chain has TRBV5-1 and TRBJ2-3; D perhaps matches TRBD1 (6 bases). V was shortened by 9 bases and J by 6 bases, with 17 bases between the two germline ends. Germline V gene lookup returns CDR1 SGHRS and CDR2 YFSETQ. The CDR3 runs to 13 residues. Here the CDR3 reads CATPSLTGDTQYF. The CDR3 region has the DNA TGCGCCACCCCTTCCCTCACAGGGGATACGCAGTATTTT.

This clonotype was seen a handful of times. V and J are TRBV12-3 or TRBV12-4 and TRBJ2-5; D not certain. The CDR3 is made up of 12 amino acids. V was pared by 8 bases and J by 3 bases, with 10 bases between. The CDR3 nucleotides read TGTGCCAGCTCACCCATAAAAGAGACCCAGTACTTC. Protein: CASSPIKETQYF.

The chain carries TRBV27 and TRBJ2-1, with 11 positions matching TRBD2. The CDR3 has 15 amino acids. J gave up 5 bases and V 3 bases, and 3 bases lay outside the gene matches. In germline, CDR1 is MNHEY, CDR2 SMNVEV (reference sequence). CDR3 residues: CASSLSGLADNEQFF. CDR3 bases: TGTGCCAGCAGTTTGTCGGGACTAGCGGACAATGAGCAGTTCTTC.

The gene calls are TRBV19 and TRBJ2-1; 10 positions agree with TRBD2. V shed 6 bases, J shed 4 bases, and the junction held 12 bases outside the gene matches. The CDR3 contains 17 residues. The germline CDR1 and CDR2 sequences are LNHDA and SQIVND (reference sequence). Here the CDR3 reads CASSPETGTSAYNEQFF. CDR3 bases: TGTGCCAGTAGCCCTGAAACCGGGACTAGCGCTTACAATGAGCAGTTCTTC.

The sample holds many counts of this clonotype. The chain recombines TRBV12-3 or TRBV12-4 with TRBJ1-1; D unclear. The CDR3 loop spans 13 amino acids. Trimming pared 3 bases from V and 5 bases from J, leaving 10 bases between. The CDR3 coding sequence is TGTGCCAGCAGTTTCCGCCCCGGGACTGAAGCTTTCTTT. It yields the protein CASSFRPGTEAFF.

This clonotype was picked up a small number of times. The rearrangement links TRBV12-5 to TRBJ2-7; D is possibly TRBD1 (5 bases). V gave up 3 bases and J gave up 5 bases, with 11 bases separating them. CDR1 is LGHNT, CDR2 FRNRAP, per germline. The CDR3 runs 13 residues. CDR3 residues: CASGLRGRHEQYF. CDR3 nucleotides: TGTGCTAGTGGTTTAAGGGGTCGCCACGAGCAGTACTTC.

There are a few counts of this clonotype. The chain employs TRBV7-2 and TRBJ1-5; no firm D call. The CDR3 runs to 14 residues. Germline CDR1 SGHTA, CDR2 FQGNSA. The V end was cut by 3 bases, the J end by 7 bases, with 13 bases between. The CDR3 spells CASSFLGIGQPQHF. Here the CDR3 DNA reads TGTGCCAGCAGCTTCCTGGGGATCGGACAGCCCCAGCATTTT.

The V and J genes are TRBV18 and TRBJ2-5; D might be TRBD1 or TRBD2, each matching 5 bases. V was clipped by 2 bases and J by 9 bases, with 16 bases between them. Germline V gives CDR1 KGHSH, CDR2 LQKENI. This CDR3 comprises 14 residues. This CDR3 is CASSPLPGPESQYF. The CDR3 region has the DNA TGTGCCAGCTCACCATTACCGGGACCCGAGTCCCAGTACTTC.

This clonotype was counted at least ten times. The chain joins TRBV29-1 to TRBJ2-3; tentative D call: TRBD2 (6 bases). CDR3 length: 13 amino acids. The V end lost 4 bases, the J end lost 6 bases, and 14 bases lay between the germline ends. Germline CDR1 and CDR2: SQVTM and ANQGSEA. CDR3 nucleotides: TGCAGCGTTGGACCGGGAGCGACTGATACGCAGTATTTT. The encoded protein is CSVGPGATDTQYF.

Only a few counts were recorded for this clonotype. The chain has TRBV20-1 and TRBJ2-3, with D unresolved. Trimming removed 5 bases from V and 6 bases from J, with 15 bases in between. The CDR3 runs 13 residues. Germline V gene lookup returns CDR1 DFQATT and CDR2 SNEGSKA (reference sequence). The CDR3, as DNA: TGCAGTGCTGACACGGGCCGACCGGATACGCAGTATTTT. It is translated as CSADTGRPDTQYF.

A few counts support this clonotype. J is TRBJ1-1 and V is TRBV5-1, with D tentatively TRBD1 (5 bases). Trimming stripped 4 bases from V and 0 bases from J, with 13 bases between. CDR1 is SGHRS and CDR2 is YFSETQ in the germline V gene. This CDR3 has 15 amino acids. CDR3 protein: CASSPRTRMNTEAFF. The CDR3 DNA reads TGCGCCAGCAGCCCCCGGACAAGGATGAACACTGAAGCTTTCTTT.

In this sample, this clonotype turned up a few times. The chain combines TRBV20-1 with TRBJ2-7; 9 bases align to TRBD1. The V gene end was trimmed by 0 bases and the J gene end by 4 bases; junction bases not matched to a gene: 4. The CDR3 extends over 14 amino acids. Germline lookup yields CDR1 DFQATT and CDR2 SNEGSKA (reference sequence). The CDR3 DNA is TGCAGTGCTAGAGAGGGACAGGGTAGATACGAGCAGTACTTC. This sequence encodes CSAREGQGRYEQYF.

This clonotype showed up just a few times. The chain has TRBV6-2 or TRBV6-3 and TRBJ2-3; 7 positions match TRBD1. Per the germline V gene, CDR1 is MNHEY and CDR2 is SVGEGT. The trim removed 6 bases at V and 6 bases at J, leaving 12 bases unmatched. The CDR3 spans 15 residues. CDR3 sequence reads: CASSIGQVLRDTQYF. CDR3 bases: TGTGCCAGCAGCATAGGACAGGTCCTCCGGGATACGCAGTATTTT.

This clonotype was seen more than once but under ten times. CDR3 in DNA: TGCGCCAGCAGCCAAGATGGCGGGGGGGCCGTCGGGGAGCTGTTTTTT. Translation: CASSQDGGGAVGELFF. This sequence joins TRBV4-3 and TRBJ2-2; 9 bases agree with TRBD2. Germline V gives CDR1 LGHNA, CDR2 YSLEER. The CDR3 length is 16 residues. The V and J ends lost 0 bases and 7 bases, in that order; junction bases with no gene match: 6.

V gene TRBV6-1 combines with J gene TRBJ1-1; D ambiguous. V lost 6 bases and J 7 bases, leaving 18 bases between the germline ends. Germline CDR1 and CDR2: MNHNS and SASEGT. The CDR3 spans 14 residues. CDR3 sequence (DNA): TGTGCCAGCAGACACGGACCCGATGGGAGTGAAGCTTTCTTT. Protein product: CASRHGPDGSEAFF.